The present T cell receptor beta chain was sequenced within a study of blood T cells in healthy people across ages. This clonotype has at least ten counts. A second PCR, run for roughly 7 to 11 cycles, used a sample-barcoded 5' primer plus a J-beta primer mix. Each CDR3 protein gets one entry after TCRdb re-called the 5' RACE reads with MiXCR. The sample lists some 1,500,000 distinct CDR3 sequences, 35% to 45% occurring once. Germline V lookup: CDR1 SQVTM, CDR2 ANQGSEA. The length of the CDR3 is 13 residues. V was shortened by 4 bases and J by 10 bases, with 17 bases between the two germline ends. This sequence was found in a woman aged 18-29 years in good health. The V call is TRBV29-1, the J call TRBJ2-1; D possibly corresponds to TRBD2 (7 bases). The sequencing input was blood. The CDR3 sequence is CSVVKGGASEQFF. The DNA of the CDR3 is TGCAGCGTTGTGAAAGGGGGGGCGAGCGAGCAGTTCTTC.